The rows below give T cell receptor beta chains drawn from one sample of a study of cytomegalovirus exposure and HLA in healthy donors. This table comes from immunoSEQ multiplex PCR, and its TCRdb copy is limited to in-frame clones, with some not included. The data contain 85,000 to 95,000 clones, 6% to 9% of them singletons. Sequencing was carried out using PBMCs. The receptors originated from a man between 45 and 60 years old in good health and CMV-seronegative. Both conserved end residues are part of each CDR3. The D gene is left open where the match is weak. Rows give clone size only sometimes, using once, few, many, or a class for an expanded clone.

abundance | j_gene | v_gene | d_gene | CDR3aa | CDR3nt
few | TRBJ2-7 | TRBV7-9 | TRBD1 | CASGWTGSYEQYF | TGTGCCAGCGGTTGGACAGGGTCCTACGAGCAGTACTTC
many | TRBJ2-1 | TRBV29-1 | TRBD2 | CSVDAAGGSYNEQFF | TGCAGCGTTGATGCAGCGGGAGGGTCCTACAATGAGCAGTTCTTC
few | TRBJ2-1 | TRBV4-2 | NA | CASSQEGRSSYNEQFF | TGTGCCAGCAGCCAAGAGGGGCGAAGCTCCTACAATGAGCAGTTCTTC
few | TRBJ1-2 | TRBV16 | NA | CASSHPERFSNYGYTF | TGTGCCAGCAGCCACCCCGAGAGATTTTCTAACTATGGCTACACCTTC
NA | TRBJ1-1 | TRBV6-6 | NA | CASSGRVQNTEAFF | TGTGCCAGCAGTGGCAGGGTCCAGAACACTGAAGCTTTCTTT
few | TRBJ2-2 | TRBV2 | TRBD2 | CASSGLAGGSGELFF | TGTGCCAGCAGTGGACTAGCGGGAGGGTCCGGGGAGCTGTTTTTT
NA | TRBJ1-6 | TRBV5-1 | NA | CASSLVGGHINSPLHF | TGCGCCAGCAGCTTGGTGGGTGGACATATTAATTCACCCCTCCACTTT
NA | TRBJ2-1 | TRBV7-2 | TRBD2 | CASSPDSGRARGEQFF | TGTGCCAGCAGCCCCGATAGCGGGAGGGCCCGTGGTGAGCAGTTCTTC
NA | TRBJ2-7 | TRBV11-2 | NA | CASSLNRQRLYEQYF | TGTGCCAGCAGCTTAAATCGTCAGCGGCTCTACGAGCAGTACTTC
few | TRBJ2-7 | TRBV5-4 | NA | CASSLRGEPPYEQYF | TGTGCCAGCAGCTTGCGGGGAGAGCCCCCCTACGAGCAGTACTTC
few | TRBJ2-7 | TRBV9 | TRBD2 | CASSVDAGGPYEQYF | TGTGCCAGCAGCGTAGATGCGGGGGGACCCTACGAGCAGTACTTC
NA | TRBJ1-2 | TRBV2 | TRBD1 | CASSGTGAYGYTF | TGTGCCAGCAGTGGGACAGGGGCGTATGGCTACACCTTC
few | TRBJ1-1 | TRBV27 | TRBD1 | CASSLYGTGNTEAFF | TGTGCCAGCAGTTTATACGGGACAGGGAACACTGAAGCTTTCTTT
NA | TRBJ2-2 | TRBV7-9 | NA | CASSPRGQMHTGELFF | TGTGCCAGCAGCCCCAGAGGACAGATGCACACCGGGGAGCTGTTTTTT
NA | TRBJ2-2 | TRBV27 | TRBD1 | CASSLSRDRVRTGELFF | TGTGCCAGCAGTTTATCAAGGGACAGGGTACGCACCGGGGAGCTGTTTTTT
few | TRBJ2-1 | TRBV10-1 | TRBD2 | CASSVLAGSSYNEQFF | TGCGCCAGCAGTGTTCTAGCGGGGAGCTCCTACAATGAGCAGTTCTTC
NA | TRBJ1-1 | TRBV4-1 | NA | CVSSQWPRETTEAFF | TGCGTCAGCAGCCAATGGCCAAGGGAGACGACTGAAGCTTTCTTT
few | TRBJ2-7 | TRBV4-1 | TRBD1 | CASSLTGTGYEQYF | TGCGCCAGCAGCCTAACCGGGACAGGCTACGAGCAGTACTTC
few | TRBJ1-2 | TRBV6-4 | NA | CASSEGGGGYTF | TGTGCCAGCAGTGAAGGGGGTGGTGGCTACACCTTC
few | TRBJ2-4 | TRBV10-1 | TRBD1 | CASEIPGQVLAKNIQYF | TGCGCCAGCGAGATACCGGGACAGGTCCTAGCCAAAAACATTCAGTACTTC
few | TRBJ1-4 | TRBV13 | TRBD1 | CASSMLQGDKNEKLFF | TGTGCCAGCAGCATGCTACAGGGGGATAAGAATGAAAAACTGTTTTTT
few | TRBJ2-1 | TRBV7-2 | TRBD2 | CASSPASGGMNEQFF | TGTGCCAGCAGCCCCGCTAGCGGGGGTATGAATGAGCAGTTCTTC
NA | TRBJ1-6 | TRBV11-2 | TRBD1 | CASSLTSGQVNNSPLHF | TGTGCCAGCAGCTTAACTTCCGGACAGGTTAATAATTCACCCCTCCACTTT
few | TRBJ2-3 | TRBV28 | NA | CASTKEGGGYTDTQYF | TGTGCCAGCACCAAAGAGGGTGGAGGTTACACAGATACGCAGTATTTT
few | TRBJ1-1 | TRBV6-5 | NA | CASSYSSGVKTEAFF | TGTGCCAGCAGTTACTCCTCAGGGGTTAAAACTGAAGCTTTCTTT
NA | TRBJ2-2 | TRBV7-2 | NA | CASSLGGKVAGELFF | TGTGCCAGCAGCTTAGGAGGAAAGGTCGCCGGGGAGCTGTTTTTT